This passage covers 31 T cell receptor beta chains from one sample sequenced in a study of response to subunit inactivated influenza vaccine. MiXCR was run by TCRdb on the RT-PCR reads, yielding one entry per CDR3 protein. The sample contains 490,000 or so distinct CDR3 sequences, 7.6% of which appear only once. The material was PBMCs from blood, obtained roughly 24 months after vaccination. Every receptor here comes from a man between 50 and 69 years old who received an inactivated influenza vaccine.

This clonotype has only a few counts. The rearrangement uses TRBV7-2 and TRBJ1-5; D ambiguous. Germline CDR1 reads SGHTA; CDR2 reads FQGNSA. V was shortened by 3 bases and J by 0 bases, with 9 bases between the two germline ends. The length of the CDR3 is 15 residues. The DNA of the CDR3 is TGTGCCAGCAGCTTGGTAAGGGTTAGCAATCAGCCCCAGCATTTT. It encodes CASSLVRVSNQPQHF.

The chain combines TRBV7-2 with TRBJ1-5; D is unresolved. The V gene's germline CDR1 is SGHTA and CDR2 FQGNSA. This CDR3 is built from 13 residues. The ends were cut back, 6 bases at V and 4 bases at J, with 10 bases in the middle. CDR3 coding DNA: TGTGCCAGCAGTAGGGAACTGAATCAGCCCCAGCATTTT. This gives the protein CASSRELNQPQHF.

This chain connects TRBV20-1 to TRBJ2-3; 10 nucleotides line up with TRBD2. Losses at the gene ends were 1 base for V and 6 bases for J; bases not matched to a gene: 10. CDR1 DFQATT and CDR2 SNEGSKA come from the germline V gene (reference sequence). The CDR3 totals 16 residues. The CDR3 DNA reads TGCAGTGCTAGAGTGTTCCTAGCGGGAGCCTCCGATACGCAGTATTTT. This sequence encodes CSARVFLAGASDTQYF.

The rearrangement joins TRBV5-5 to TRBJ1-5, with D maybe TRBD1 (6 bases). CDR3 length: 15 amino acids. Trimming pared 4 bases from V and 3 bases from J, leaving 14 bases between. Germline values: CDR1 SGHKS, CDR2 YYEKEE (reference sequence). CDR3 bases: TGTGCCAGCAGCGGGGGCGGTCCATACAATCAGCCCCAGCATTTT. Amino acid sequence: CASSGGGPYNQPQHF.

This clonotype has more than one count but fewer than ten. The genes are TRBV4-2 and TRBJ2-5, with 10 nucleotides matching TRBD1. The germline V gene encodes CDR1 LGHNA and CDR2 YNFKEQ. The junction had 16 bases not matched to a gene; V was cut back by 3 bases and J by 0 bases. The CDR3 covers 20 residues. The CDR3 spells CASSQGPGTGVEPYQETQYF. As DNA, the CDR3 is TGTGCCAGCAGCCAGGGTCCTGGGACAGGGGTCGAACCGTACCAAGAGACCCAGTACTTC.

This clonotype came up a few times. This sequence joins TRBV7-6 and TRBJ2-1; a possible D gene is TRBD1 (5 bases). The CDR3 covers 14 residues. CDR1 and CDR2 from the germline V gene are SGHVS and FNYEAQ. Trimming removed 1 base at V and 4 bases at J, with 8 bases between. The CDR3 region has the DNA TGTGCCAGCAGCTTAGAGGCAGGGTACAATGAGCAGTTCTTC. Its translation is CASSLEAGYNEQFF.

This clonotype was seen a handful of times. The V call is TRBV24-1, the J call TRBJ2-3; D call uncertain. The CDR3 has 13 amino acids. Trimming pared 3 bases from V and 2 bases from J, leaving 5 bases between. The germline V gene encodes CDR1 KGHDR and CDR2 SFDVKD. CDR3 residues: CATSDNPTDTQYF. The CDR3 bases are TGTGCCACCAGTGATAACCCCACAGATACGCAGTATTTT.

V gene TRBV6-6 combines with J gene TRBJ1-1; no definite D call. The CDR3 runs 13 residues. The germline V gene encodes CDR1 MNHNY and CDR2 SVGAGI (reference sequence). V lost 6 bases, J lost 1 base, and 9 bases lay in between. This CDR3 reads CASRSTENTEAFF. The CDR3 nucleotides are TGTGCCAGCAGATCGACGGAGAACACTGAAGCTTTCTTT.

The J gene is TRBJ2-5, the V gene TRBV5-5, with 8 bases aligning to TRBD1. Germline lookup yields CDR1 SGHKS and CDR2 YYEKEE (reference sequence). The CDR3 sequence is 16 residues long. With V trimmed by 4 bases and J by 3 bases, 11 bases remained unmatched. This CDR3 is CASSAYQGALEETQYF. DNA for the CDR3: TGTGCCAGCAGCGCCTACCAGGGGGCGCTTGAAGAGACCCAGTACTTC.

In this sample, this clonotype turned up a few times. The chain links TRBV2 to TRBJ2-4; 10 positions agree with TRBD1. Per the germline V gene, CDR1 is SNHLY and CDR2 is FYNNEI. V shed 5 bases and J 9 bases; nucleotides not matched to a gene: 4. CDR3 length: 13 amino acids. This CDR3 is CASSRQGAGIQYF. In DNA, the CDR3 is TGTGCCAGCAGTAGACAGGGGGCTGGCATTCAGTACTTC.

This sequence joins TRBV6-5 and TRBJ2-3, with D maybe TRBD1 (5 bases). The length of the CDR3 is 15 residues. Germline V gene lookup returns CDR1 MNHEY and CDR2 SVGAGI. The V end lost 2 bases, the J end lost 4 bases, and 13 bases lay between the germline ends. The CDR3 loop reads CASSYGSGFADTQYF. CDR3 bases: TGTGCCAGCAGTTACGGGTCAGGGTTCGCAGATACGCAGTATTTT.

The chain combines TRBV11-2 with TRBJ2-1; D may be TRBD1 (6 bases). CDR1 is SGHAT, CDR2 FQNNGV, per germline. V was trimmed by 5 bases and J by 8 bases, leaving 19 bases between them. The CDR3 runs 15 residues. The chain's CDR3 is CASSDPLQGIHEQFF. The CDR3 nucleotides are TGTGCCAGCAGCGACCCCCTACAGGGTATCCATGAGCAGTTCTTC.

The V gene is TRBV5-8, the J gene TRBJ2-3; 9 bases are shared with TRBD2. The CDR3 has 17 residues. Germline V lookup: CDR1 SGHTS, CDR2 YDEGEE. The V and J ends lost 2 bases and 3 bases, in that order; junction bases with no gene match: 10. The CDR3 nucleotides are TGTGCCAGCAGCTTCCAGGGGGAGCGGGGGGCAACAGATACGCAGTATTTT. Encoded protein: CASSFQGERGATDTQYF.

This clonotype was seen a few times. The chain employs TRBV6-2 or TRBV6-3 and TRBJ1-1; D uncertain. This CDR3 contains 13 residues. Per germline, CDR1 MNHEY and CDR2 SVGEGT. V dropped 2 bases and J dropped 3 bases, with 7 bases sitting between them. The DNA for the CDR3 is TGTGCCAGCAGTTACAATAGTTACACTGAAGCTTTCTTT. Amino acids: CASSYNSYTEAFF.

This chain connects TRBV5-6 to TRBJ2-1; TRBD2 matches at 8 bases. Germline assignment: CDR1 SGHDT and CDR2 YYEEEE. Trimming at V came to 5 bases and at J to 0 bases, leaving 13 bases not matched to a gene. The length of the CDR3 is 18 residues. In nucleotides, the CDR3 is TGTGCCAGCAGACATCTGTTAGGAAGCGGGAGCTCCTACAATGAGCAGTTCTTC. Its translation is CASRHLLGSGSSYNEQFF.

The chain links TRBV6-2 or TRBV6-3 to TRBJ2-5; TRBD2 matches at 11 bases. This CDR3 region has 15 residues. The V gene end was trimmed by 11 bases and the J gene end by 5 bases; junction bases not matched to a gene: 13. Per germline, CDR1 MNHEY and CDR2 SVGEGT. The CDR3 reads CAGHGLAGGLETQYF. For the CDR3, the DNA is TGTGCCGGCCACGGACTAGCGGGTGGGTTGGAGACCCAGTACTTC.

On this clonotype itself: A much larger clone sits a single nucleotide away, making a read error possible. The J gene is TRBJ2-5, the V gene TRBV7-8; 8 nucleotides match TRBD2. The CDR3 runs to 16 residues. Germline CDR1 SGHVS, CDR2 FQNEAQ. The J segment lost 3 bases and the V segment lost 5 bases, leaving 11 bases of the junction unmatched. This CDR3 is CASSLRLAGGKETQYF. CDR3 bases: TGTGCCAGCAGCCTCCGGCTAGCGGGTGGCAAAGAGACCCAGTACTTC.

This chain joins TRBV6-6 and TRBJ1-1; TRBD1 aligns across 7 bases. The germline V gene encodes CDR1 MNHNY and CDR2 SVGAGI (reference sequence). The V segment lost 3 bases and the J segment 7 bases; nucleotides outside the gene matches: 5. CDR3 size: 13 residues. The CDR3 DNA reads TGTGCCAGCAGTTATCTCAGGGGGAGTGAAGCTTTCTTT. It specifies CASSYLRGSEAFF.

This chain joins TRBV4-1 and TRBJ1-1, with TRBD1 identical over 8 bases. With V trimmed by 7 bases and J by 3 bases, 1 base remained unmatched. The germline CDR1 and CDR2 sequences are MGHRA and YSYEKL. CDR3 length equals 12 residues. CDR3 bases: TGCGCCAGCAAGGGACAGGACACTGAAGCTTTCTTT. Protein sequence: CASKGQDTEAFF.

This sequence joins TRBV30 and TRBJ2-7, with 9 bases matching TRBD1. The CDR3 is made up of 14 amino acids. V lost 2 bases and J lost 4; bases outside the gene matches: 6. Germline V gives CDR1 GTSNPN, CDR2 SVGIG (reference sequence). This chain's CDR3 is CAWSSRDRVYEQYF. The CDR3 DNA sequence: TGTGCCTGGAGTAGCCGGGACAGGGTGTACGAGCAGTACTTC.

This clonotype was seen many times. The CDR3 region is CASSNYPGTSGVLGELFF. In DNA form, the CDR3 reads TGTGCCAGCAGTAACTATCCCGGGACCTCGGGCGTGCTCGGGGAGCTGTTTTTT. The chain combines TRBV6-5 with TRBJ2-2; the D gene could be TRBD1 or TRBD2 (5 bases each). The CDR3 sequence is 18 residues long. Germline V gene sequence: CDR1 MNHEY, CDR2 SVGAGI. Trimming cost V 5 bases and J 7 bases, with 26 bases left between them.

This clonotype was observed a few times. V is TRBV7-2 and J is TRBJ2-7, with D perhaps matching TRBD2 (6 bases). This CDR3 is built from 15 residues. Trimming took 4 bases from V and 3 from J, leaving 16 bases between them. Germline assignment: CDR1 SGHTA and CDR2 FQGNSA. The CDR3 spells CASSSPGGPVYEQYF. CDR3 nucleotides: TGTGCCAGCAGCTCCCCCGGAGGGCCAGTCTACGAGCAGTACTTC.

The chain is built from TRBV11-1 and TRBJ2-2; TRBD2 matches at 7 bases. The CDR3 spans 16 residues. Germline CDR1 reads SGHAT; CDR2 reads FQDESV (reference sequence). V gave up 3 bases and J gave up 1 base; unmatched junction bases: 5. The CDR3 loop reads CASSFPREENTGELFF. The CDR3 region has the DNA TGTGCCAGCAGCTTCCCACGGGAGGAGAACACCGGGGAGCTGTTTTTT.

The sample holds many counts of this clonotype. This chain links TRBV6-5 with TRBJ2-1; TRBD1 agrees at 9 bases. Germline CDR1 is MNHEY and CDR2 is SVGAGI. Unmatched junction bases numbered 10, after V lost 8 bases and J lost 2 bases. The CDR3 has 16 amino acids. The CDR3 nucleotides read TGTGCCAGCCGATACCAGACAGGGGGAACCTACAATGAGCAGTTCTTC. Its protein is CASRYQTGGTYNEQFF.

The chain joins TRBV7-2 to TRBJ2-7, with TRBD2 as a possible D gene (5 bases). Trimming took off 8 bases at V and 0 bases at J, with 11 bases between the two ends. Per the germline V gene, CDR1 is SGHTA and CDR2 is FQGNSA. The CDR3 runs to 13 residues. The CDR3 is CASRDGVSYEQYF. DNA of the CDR3: TGTGCCAGCCGCGACGGGGTCTCCTACGAGCAGTACTTC.

This clonotype was counted at least ten times. The chain couples TRBV7-2 to TRBJ2-1, with TRBD2 matching over 7 bases. Germline V gene sequence: CDR1 SGHTA, CDR2 FQGNSA. With V trimmed by 1 base and J by 6 bases, 3 bases remained unmatched. The CDR3 is 14 residues long. This CDR3 reads CASSLEIAGNEQFF. CDR3 sequence (DNA): TGTGCCAGCAGCTTAGAAATAGCGGGCAATGAGCAGTTCTTC.

This clonotype was seen repeatedly, ten times or more. This chain uses TRBV11-2 with TRBJ2-5; D is ambiguous. Trimming took off 3 bases at V and 0 bases at J, with 8 bases between the two ends. The CDR3 covers 14 residues. Germline V gives CDR1 SGHAT, CDR2 FQNNGV. The CDR3 sequence: CASSFRLNQETQYF. For the CDR3, the DNA is TGTGCCAGCAGCTTCCGTCTCAACCAAGAGACCCAGTACTTC.

This clonotype has at least ten counts. CDR3 in amino acids: CASRRDGVGGDGYTF. In nucleotides, the CDR3 is TGTGCCAGCAGACGAGATGGGGTGGGAGGGGATGGCTACACCTTC. The chain links TRBV7-2 to TRBJ1-2; D perhaps matches TRBD1 (5 bases). V was cut by 6 bases and J by 6 bases, with 20 bases left in between. The CDR3 sequence is 15 residues long. Germline loops: CDR1 SGHTA, CDR2 FQGNSA.

This clonotype showed up many times. The chain has TRBV28 and TRBJ2-7; D is perhaps TRBD1 (6 bases). CDR3 size: 18 residues. V was cut by 6 bases and J by 1 base, with 25 bases left in between. The germline CDR1 and CDR2 sequences are MDHEN and SYDVKM. CDR3 region: CASSYPGHSPRASYEQYF. CDR3 in DNA: TGTGCCAGCAGCTATCCGGGACACTCCCCCAGGGCGTCCTACGAGCAGTACTTC.

This sequence joins TRBV6-2 or TRBV6-3 and TRBJ1-5, with no clear D. The CDR3 has 12 amino acids. The ends were cut back, 8 bases at V and 0 bases at J, with 5 bases in the middle. The germline gives CDR1 MNHEY, CDR2 SVGEGT. CDR3 sequence reads: CASGYSNQPQHF. CDR3 coding DNA: TGTGCCAGCGGGTATAGCAATCAGCCCCAGCATTTT.

In this sample, this clonotype turned up a few times. The chain joins TRBV7-9 to TRBJ1-1; no clear D. V lost 2 bases to trimming and J lost 7 bases, with 17 bases between them. Germline CDR1 and CDR2: SEHNR and FQNEAQ (reference sequence). This CDR3 has 15 amino acids. Here the CDR3 reads CASSLPQTFTGEAFF. The CDR3 DNA sequence: TGTGCCAGCAGCTTACCCCAGACATTTACGGGTGAAGCTTTCTTT.